The T cell receptor beta chain under discussion was sequenced for a study of OX40 agonist ivuxolimab in advanced cancers. The CDR3 extends over 17 amino acids. The J segment lost 6 bases and the V segment lost 4 bases, leaving 10 bases of the junction unmatched. Per germline, CDR1 MNHNS and CDR2 SASEGT. Repertoires were generated with immunoSEQ multiplex PCR, while TCRdb's copy carries only in-frame clones and drops some. The sample holds around 26,000 clones; under 85% are singletons and the top ten take roughly 13%. The specimen comprised CD4+ or CD8+ T cells sorted from blood, sampled in a trial of the OX40 agonist ivuxolimab. J is TRBJ2-3 and V is TRBV6-1; 13 bases are shared with TRBD2. This sequence originates from an adult with an advanced solid tumor such as melanoma, head and neck, liver or kidney cancer. In DNA form, the CDR3 reads TGTGCCAGCAGTGTATATACTAGCGGGGGGGTGTTGGATACGCAGTATTTT. It is translated as CASSVYTSGGVLDTQYF.